Below, 13 T cell receptor beta chains from the same sample are listed, as sequenced in a study of neurological immune-mediated disorders. Specified time point: longitudinal time-point 2. Using its own MiXCR run on the 5' RACE reads, TCRdb lists one record per CDR3 protein. The data contain under 100,000 distinct CDR3 sequences, roughly an eighth of them seen just once; the ten biggest clones take up roughly 5%. Sequenced input: PBMCs. These receptors all come from a female donor with HTLV-1-associated myelopathy (HAM/TSP).

This clonotype was seen once. The chain is built from TRBV5-1 and TRBJ1-1, with a possible D match to TRBD1 (6 bases). The germline V gene has CDR1 SGHRS and CDR2 YFSETQ. V was pared by 1 base and J by 7 bases, with 11 bases between. This CDR3 has 13 residues. Written as DNA, the CDR3 is TGCGCCAGCAGCTTGCGGGGGGCAGGTGAAGCTTTCTTT. Translating gives CASSLRGAGEAFF. The full variable domain, rest sourced from reference TRBV5-1 and TRBJ1-1, is KAGVTQTPRYLIKTRGQQVTLSCSPISGHRSVSWYQQTPGQGLQFLFEYFSETQRNKGNFPGRFSGRQFSNSRSEMNVSTLELGDSALYLCASSLRGAGEAFFGQGTRLTVV.

At least ten counts were recorded for this clonotype. The rearrangement joins TRBV5-1 to TRBJ1-1; the match to TRBD1 covers 7 bases. This CDR3 is built from 15 residues. Germline CDR1 reads SGHRS; CDR2 reads YFSETQ. Trimming removed 0 bases from V and 2 bases from J; junction bases left unmatched: 4. CDR3 protein: CASSLDRGVNTEAFF. CDR3 sequence (DNA): TGCGCCAGCAGCTTGGACAGGGGAGTAAACACTGAAGCTTTCTTT.

The rearrangement joins TRBV28 to TRBJ2-7, with 8 bases that match TRBD2. CDR3 size: 18 residues. The ends lost 9 bases at V and 4 bases at J; junction bases unmatched: 23. CDR1 is MDHEN and CDR2 is SYDVKM in the germline V gene. CDR3 DNA sequence: TGTGCCAGTAGCGGGACCCCCGCTCCGCGGCGGCCACGATACGAGCAGTACTTC. Protein: CASSGTPAPRRPRYEQYF.

This clonotype was counted many times. This chain links TRBV5-1 with TRBJ2-1, with D uncertain. Trimming stripped 0 bases from V and 5 bases from J, with 6 bases between. Germline lookup yields CDR1 SGHRS and CDR2 YFSETQ. The CDR3 is made up of 13 amino acids. The chain's CDR3 is CASSLDLHNEQFF. For the CDR3, the DNA is TGCGCCAGCAGCTTGGACTTGCACAATGAGCAGTTCTTC.

By share of the sample, this clonotype is medium-sized. This rearrangement joins TRBV5-1 to TRBJ2-3; 9 bases fit TRBD1. This CDR3 has 15 residues. CDR1 and CDR2 (germline): SGHRS, YFSETQ. V shed 0 bases, J shed 4 bases, and the junction held 3 bases outside the gene matches. CDR3 sequence: CASSLATGGSDTQYF. The CDR3 bases are TGCGCCAGCAGCTTGGCGACAGGGGGTTCAGATACGCAGTATTTT.

Regarding this clonotype: A much more abundant neighbour one base away suggests this may be a read error. The chain recombines TRBV5-1 with TRBJ2-1; 10 bases map to TRBD2. The CDR3 runs 17 residues. CDR1 is SGHRS and CDR2 is YFSETQ in the germline V gene. The CDR3 reads CTSSLGLAGVSGREQFF. CDR3 in DNA: TGCACCAGCAGCTTGGGGCTAGCGGGGGTTTCGGGGCGGGAGCAGTTCTTC.

This clonotype was found many times. The chain is built from TRBV5-1 and TRBJ2-2; 8 bases are a match to TRBD1. V lost 3 bases, J lost 5 bases, and 9 bases stayed unmatched. The germline V gene has CDR1 SGHRS and CDR2 YFSETQ. The CDR3 totals 16 residues. CDR3 sequence reads: CASSYWGQVKTGELFF. The CDR3 DNA sequence: TGCGCCAGCAGCTACTGGGGACAGGTTAAAACCGGGGAGCTGTTTTTT.

Many counts were recorded for this clonotype. The rearrangement uses TRBV6-1 and TRBJ2-3; D gene unclear. The CDR3 spans 15 residues. Trimming stripped 5 bases from V and 2 bases from J, with 14 bases between. CDR1 and CDR2 (germline): MNHNS, SASEGT. Written as DNA, the CDR3 is TGTGCCAGCAGTCCCGGCCAAGGGTTCACAGATACGCAGTATTTT. Amino acids: CASSPGQGFTDTQYF.

This clonotype was observed many times. This chain uses TRBV6-1 with TRBJ2-3; TRBD2 aligns across 9 bases. The V and J ends lost 2 bases and 2 bases, in that order; junction bases with no gene match: 8. From germline, CDR1 is MNHNS and CDR2 SASEGT. CDR3 length equals 17 residues. The CDR3 is CASSEKLAGTFTDTQYF. As DNA, the CDR3 is TGTGCCAGCAGTGAAAAGCTAGCGGGGACCTTCACAGATACGCAGTATTTT.

This clonotype was counted at least ten times. The rearrangement joins TRBV10-3 to TRBJ1-1; possibly TRBD1 for D (6 bases). V shed 3 bases and J shed 0 bases, with 17 bases lying between them. CDR1 is ENHRY, CDR2 SYGVKD, per germline. The CDR3 covers 17 residues. The CDR3 is CAISEPGGGHMNTEAFF. CDR3 DNA: TGTGCCATCAGTGAACCGGGGGGGGGGCACATGAACACTGAAGCTTTCTTT.

This clonotype was seen repeatedly, ten times or more. As DNA, the CDR3 is TGTGCCAGCAACAAGGACGGCAGGGGACGGGCAGATACGCAGTATTTT. Its protein is CASNKDGRGRADTQYF. The genes are TRBV6-5 and TRBJ2-3; TRBD1 is a possible D gene (6 bases). V lost 7 bases and J 4 bases, leaving 21 bases between the germline ends. This CDR3 is built from 16 residues. Germline V gene data show CDR1 as MNHEY and CDR2 as SVGAGI.

About this clonotype: A much more abundant neighbour one base away suggests this may be a read error. The gene calls are TRBV20-1 and TRBJ2-3; the D is unclear. V shed 3 bases and J shed 4 bases, with 17 bases lying between them. There are 15 residues in the CDR3. The germline CDR1 and CDR2 sequences are DFQATT and SNEGSKA (reference sequence). CDR3 in DNA: TGCAGTGCTAGGGACCCCTCACACTGCGCAGATACGCAGTATTTT. Translated, it gives CSARDPSHCADTQYF.

At least ten counts were recorded for this clonotype. J is TRBJ2-2 and V is TRBV5-1; D uncertain. This CDR3 has 14 amino acids. With 1 base removed from V and 5 bases from J, the gap between germline ends came to 9 bases. Germline assignment: CDR1 SGHRS and CDR2 YFSETQ. CDR3 coding DNA: TGCGCCAGCAGCTTGACCGAGGTAACCGGGGAGCTGTTTTTT. Translation: CASSLTEVTGELFF.